These T cell receptor beta chains were read from a single sample in a study of OX40 agonist ivuxolimab in advanced cancers. Sequenced by immunoSEQ multiplex PCR; TCRdb stores in-frame clones only, minus some. The sample holds 60,000 to 85,000 clones, roughly 80% seen once. This material consisted of CD4+ or CD8+ T cells sorted from blood, taken in a trial of the OX40 agonist ivuxolimab. These receptors came from an adult with an advanced solid tumor such as melanoma, head and neck, liver or kidney cancer. CDR3s include the opening cysteine and the closing phenylalanine or tryptophan. The order of the fields is V gene, J gene, clone size, D gene, CDR3 DNA, CDR3 protein. D genes are given only for firm matches. Clone size is given for some rows only: seen once, a few or many times, or a class if the clone is expanded.

TRBV27,TRBJ2-7,.,.,TGTGCCAGCAGTCGTACAGGTGTGGGCTACGAGCAGTACTTC,CASSRTGVGYEQYF
TRBV11-3,TRBJ2-6,.,TRBD2,TGTGCCAGCAGCTTAGAGTCTTGGGCTAGCGGGAGTTCTGGGGCCAACGTCCTGACTTTC,CASSLESWASGSSGANVLTF
TRBV5-4,TRBJ2-1,few,TRBD2,TGTGCCAGCAGCTTAGCGGGAGGAGCCCACAATGAGCAGTTCTTC,CASSLAGGAHNEQFF
TRBV4-1,TRBJ2-2,.,TRBD2,TGCGCCAGCAGCCTCCCCGGGACTAGCGGGGCCGGGGAGCTGTTTTTT,CASSLPGTSGAGELFF
TRBV5-1,TRBJ2-3,.,.,TGCGCCAGCAGCTTCCCCACAGATACGCAGTATTTT,CASSFPTDTQYF
TRBV7-7,TRBJ2-6,.,TRBD1,TGTGCCAGCAGCCAAGGACAGGGTCTGGGGGCCAACGTCCTGACTTTC,CASSQGQGLGANVLTF
TRBV6-5,TRBJ2-2,.,.,TGTGCCAGCAGTTACTCGCCAGGGTGGGTCGCCGGGGAGCTGTTTTTT,CASSYSPGWVAGELFF
TRBV4-1,TRBJ1-1,.,.,TGCGCCAGCAGCCAAGAGCAGAACACTGAAGCTTTCTTT,CASSQEQNTEAFF
TRBV10-3,TRBJ2-3,.,TRBD2,TGTGCCATCAGTGGGACTAGCGGGACTAGCACAGATACGCAGTATTTT,CAISGTSGTSTDTQYF
TRBV7-9,TRBJ2-3,.,.,TGTGCCAGCAGCCCCAAGGGACCAGATACGCAGTATTTT,CASSPKGPDTQYF
TRBV19,TRBJ1-6,.,.,TGTGCCACATACACGGACCCGAATTCACCCCTCCACTTT,CATYTDPNSPLHF
TRBV10-1,TRBJ2-3,once,TRBD2,TGCGCCAGCATTCCGGGACTAGCGGGAGGGCGTCTCGGCACAGATACGCAGTATTTT,CASIPGLAGGRLGTDTQYF
TRBV6-6,TRBJ1-2,.,.,TGTGCCAGCAGCCCCAACTATGGCTACACCTTC,CASSPNYGYTF
TRBV11-1,TRBJ1-2,.,TRBD1,TGTGCCAGCAGCTCCTACATGACAGGGATCAATGGCTACACCTTC,CASSSYMTGINGYTF